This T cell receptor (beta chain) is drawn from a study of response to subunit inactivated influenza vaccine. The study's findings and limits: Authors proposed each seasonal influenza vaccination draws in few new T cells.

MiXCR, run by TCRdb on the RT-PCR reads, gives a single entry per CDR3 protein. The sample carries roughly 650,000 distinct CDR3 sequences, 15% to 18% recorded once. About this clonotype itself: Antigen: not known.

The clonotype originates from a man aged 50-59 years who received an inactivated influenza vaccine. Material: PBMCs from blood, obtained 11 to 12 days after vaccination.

CDR3 residues: CASSRWSGTSSDEQFF. CDR3 DNA: TGCGCCAGCAGCCGCTGGAGCGGGACCTCCTCCGATGAGCAGTTCTTC. The rearrangement links TRBV4-3 to TRBJ2-1, with TRBD2 matching over 7 bases. Trimming took 4 bases from V and 8 from J; bases not matched to a gene: 14. This CDR3 comprises 16 residues. Germline CDR1 reads LGHNA; CDR2 reads YSLEER.